One sample yielded the 21 T cell receptor beta chains listed below, sequenced in a study of low-dose radiotherapy and immunotherapy resistance in tumors. Time point in this sample: after trial treatment. Treatment described: LDRT plus nivolumab, ipilimumab, low-dose cyclophosphamide and aspirin (RACIN trial). Alpha- and beta-chain coverage of first-strand cDNA came from TRAV- and TRBV-specific primers. The authors ran roughly 20 PCR cycles to amplify TCRs with a constant-region primer and V-primer adapter. MiXCR, run by TCRdb on the reads, gives a single entry per CDR3 protein. The repertoire includes under 70,000 distinct CDR3 sequences, about a quarter of them detected once, and 6.5% to 8% sits in the top ten. The specimen comprised PBMCs, sampled after low-dose radiotherapy plus immunotherapy. The receptors derive from a male donor with prostate cancer.

This clonotype has a handful of counts. The DNA of the CDR3 is TGTGCCAGCAGTTCCCTCCTAGCGGGGGGGCCAACAGATACGCAGTATTTT. Its protein is CASSSLLAGGPTDTQYF. This rearrangement joins TRBV6-2 or TRBV6-3 to TRBJ2-3; TRBD2 agrees at 12 bases. Germline CDR1 MNHEY, CDR2 SVGEGT. Trimming took 4 bases from V and 3 from J; bases not matched to a gene: 8. The CDR3 is made up of 17 amino acids.

This clonotype was recorded at least ten times. The chain recombines TRBV20-1 with TRBJ2-7; 8 positions agree with TRBD2. The CDR3 sequence is 13 residues long. The V segment lost 2 bases and the J segment 7 bases; nucleotides outside the gene matches: 7. CDR1 is DFQATT, CDR2 SNEGSKA, per germline (reference sequence). The CDR3 DNA is TGCAGTGCTAGATCCAGCGGGAGAAGTGAGCAGTACTTC. This translates into CSARSSGRSEQYF.

Many counts were recorded for this clonotype. CDR3 coding DNA: TGTGCCAGCAGCTTGGCCGGTCTGTACAATGAGCAGTTCTTC. This sequence encodes CASSLAGLYNEQFF. The V call is TRBV5-4, the J call TRBJ2-1; D is unresolved. Trimming cost V 0 bases and J 4 bases, with 8 bases left between them. CDR3 size: 14 residues. Germline CDR1 is SGHNT and CDR2 is YYREEE (reference sequence).

As for this clonotype: A far larger clone is only one base removed, so a read error is likely. V is TRBV2 and J is TRBJ1-1; D is unresolved. The CDR3 sequence is 13 residues long. Between the trimmed V and J ends, which lost 6 bases and 3 bases, there was a span of 11 bases. Germline V gene data show CDR1 as SNHLY and CDR2 as FYNNEI. CDR3 nucleotide sequence: TGTGCCAGCAGCCTCCTCAAGGACACTGAAGCTTTCTTT. Translating gives CASSLLKDTEAFF.

The chain has TRBV6-5 and TRBJ1-1; D call uncertain. V dropped 4 bases and J dropped 0 bases, with 9 bases sitting between them. Germline CDR1 MNHEY, CDR2 SVGAGI. This CDR3 contains 14 residues. The DNA for the CDR3 is TGTGCCAGCAGTTCCCGGGGAGTGAACACTGAAGCTTTCTTT. It specifies CASSSRGVNTEAFF.

This clonotype was detected ten times or more. The chain couples TRBV7-3 to TRBJ1-6; 8 nucleotides align to TRBD1. The CDR3 runs 15 residues. Per the germline V gene, CDR1 is SGHTA and CDR2 is FQGTGA. Trimming cost V 2 bases and J 7 bases; bases outside gene matches: 4. The CDR3 nucleotides are TGTGCCAGCAGCTTAGCTACAGGGGGGAATTCACCCCTCCACTTT. This encodes CASSLATGGNSPLHF.

This clonotype appeared many times. V gene TRBV12-3 or TRBV12-4 combines with J gene TRBJ2-3; 9 bases fit TRBD2. Trimming cost V 5 bases and J 4 bases; bases outside gene matches: 13. The CDR3 loop spans 17 amino acids. Here the CDR3 DNA reads TGTGCCAGCAGTCAAGGGGGTAGCGGGAGTGGCGCAGATACGCAGTATTTT. As protein: CASSQGGSGSGADTQYF.

There are many counts of this clonotype. The chain combines TRBV13 with TRBJ2-1; 15 bases align to TRBD2. Per germline, CDR1 PRHDT and CDR2 FYEKMQ (reference sequence). Trimming removed 5 bases from V and 8 bases from J; junction bases left unmatched: 10. The CDR3 runs to 17 residues. The CDR3 spells CASSILTGLAGGYEQFF. The DNA of the CDR3 is TGTGCCAGCAGCATCCTCACAGGACTAGCGGGGGGGTATGAGCAGTTCTTC.

This clonotype was picked up one time. A far larger clone is only one base removed, so a read error is likely. CDR3 sequence (DNA): TGTGCCAGCAGCCCGGGACCGACCTACAATGAGCAGTACTTC. This translates into CASSPGPTYNEQYF. The V and J genes are TRBV6-2 or TRBV6-3 and TRBJ2-7; D is possibly TRBD1 or TRBD2 (5 bases each). The CDR3 has 14 amino acids. Germline CDR1 and CDR2: MNHEY and SVGEGT. V shed 6 bases and J shed 7 bases, with 19 bases lying between them.

This clonotype was counted many times. The chain joins TRBV5-1 to TRBJ1-1; D remains ambiguous. Germline V gives CDR1 SGHRS, CDR2 YFSETQ. The CDR3 covers 12 residues. With 1 base removed from V and 11 bases from J, the gap between germline ends came to 12 bases. The CDR3 here is CASSLNRDGAFF. CDR3 coding DNA: TGCGCCAGCAGCTTGAACAGAGACGGTGCTTTCTTT.

This clonotype was observed at least ten times. The chain combines TRBV7-9 with TRBJ2-3; 8 bases are a match to TRBD2. The junction had 8 bases not matched to a gene; V was cut back by 8 bases and J by 4 bases. Germline-derived CDR1 and CDR2 are SEHNR and FQNEAQ (reference sequence). The length of the CDR3 is 14 residues. The CDR3 sequence is CASLQSGSSDTQYF. The CDR3 DNA follows: TGTGCCAGCCTTCAAAGCGGGAGTTCAGATACGCAGTATTTT.

At least ten counts were recorded for this clonotype. The chain combines TRBV9 with TRBJ2-1; TRBD2 matches at 14 bases. Trimming cost V 1 base and J 7 bases; bases outside gene matches: 4. The CDR3 extends over 16 amino acids. Germline V gives CDR1 SGDLS, CDR2 YYNGEE. CDR3 sequence: CASSVPTSGGANEQFF. The CDR3 DNA sequence: TGTGCCAGCAGCGTACCGACTAGCGGGGGGGCGAATGAGCAGTTCTTC.

This clonotype was seen repeatedly, ten times or more. The chain carries TRBV18 and TRBJ2-7, with a weak D call TRBD1 (6 bases). CDR3 length: 14 residues. V was trimmed by 1 base and J by 3 bases, leaving 10 bases between them. In germline, CDR1 is KGHSH, CDR2 LQKENI. The CDR3 region has the DNA TGTGCCAGCTCACCACAGGGGGTCAACTACGAGCAGTACTTC. As protein: CASSPQGVNYEQYF.

This clonotype was observed at least ten times. V is TRBV6-2 or TRBV6-3 and J is TRBJ2-5, with TRBD1 matching 7 bases. From germline, CDR1 is MNHEY and CDR2 SVGEGT. The CDR3 contains 16 residues. J lost 3 bases, V lost 7 bases, and 14 bases had no gene match. CDR3 protein: CASTDYERGLEETQYF. CDR3 in DNA: TGTGCCAGCACCGACTATGAAAGGGGGCTGGAAGAGACCCAGTACTTC.

This clonotype was counted many times. The V gene is TRBV4-1, the J gene TRBJ1-6; 10 nucleotides agree with TRBD1. This CDR3 has 18 residues. V shed 5 bases, J shed 10 bases, and the junction held 17 bases outside the gene matches. Germline assignment: CDR1 MGHRA and CDR2 YSYEKL. CDR3 nucleotide sequence: TGCGCCAGCAGCTATCACCCGGGACAGGGGTTGGGTCGGTCACCCCTCCACTTT. Protein: CASSYHPGQGLGRSPLHF.

This clonotype was observed at least ten times. This chain joins TRBV29-1 and TRBJ1-4; maybe TRBD1 (6 bases). There are 15 residues in the CDR3. The V gene's germline CDR1 is SQVTM and CDR2 ANQGSEA. V was clipped by 7 bases and J by 4 bases, with 19 bases between them. The CDR3 DNA sequence: TGCAGCGCCCAGCCGAATCAGGGGATTAATGAAAAACTGTTTTTT. Its translation: CSAQPNQGINEKLFF.

This clonotype was detected many times. The rearrangement joins TRBV12-3 or TRBV12-4 to TRBJ1-5, with D unclear. The CDR3 totals 13 residues. V was trimmed by 6 bases and J by 7 bases, leaving 13 bases between them. The CDR3 here is CASSPGLSQPQHF. Here the CDR3 DNA reads TGTGCCAGCAGCCCTGGCCTCTCCCAGCCCCAGCATTTT.

Ten or more counts support this clonotype. CDR3 DNA: TGTGCCAGCAGCAAACAGGACACTGAAGCTTTCTTT. This translates into CASSKQDTEAFF. The rearrangement links TRBV9 to TRBJ1-1, with a possible D match to TRBD1 (5 bases). V lost 4 bases and J lost 3, with 7 bases in between. Germline CDR1 is SGDLS and CDR2 is YYNGEE. This CDR3 contains 12 residues.

This clonotype was counted at least ten times. The rearrangement uses TRBV29-1 and TRBJ2-7, with unresolved D. The V gene lost 2 bases and the J gene lost 3 bases, with 8 bases spanning the gap. This CDR3 spans 12 amino acids. In germline, CDR1 is SQVTM, CDR2 ANQGSEA. CDR3 in amino acids: CSVESTSYEQYF. As DNA, the CDR3 is TGCAGCGTTGAAAGTACGAGCTACGAGCAGTACTTC.

This clonotype was seen many times. CDR3 coding DNA: TGTGCCAGCAGCTTAGAAGCGGGGGGTTTCTCCGAGCAGTACTTC. This sequence encodes CASSLEAGGFSEQYF. The rearrangement links TRBV11-2 to TRBJ2-7, with 9 bases matching TRBD2. This CDR3 is 15 amino acids long. CDR1 and CDR2 from the germline V gene are SGHAT and FQNNGV. J was trimmed by 6 bases and V by 0 bases; bases with no gene match: 6.

There are many counts of this clonotype. The chain employs TRBV11-2 and TRBJ2-5; 9 nucleotides agree with TRBD1. This CDR3 contains 18 residues. The trim removed 5 bases at V and 0 bases at J, leaving 13 bases unmatched. Germline V gene lookup returns CDR1 SGHAT and CDR2 FQNNGV. CDR3 nucleotides: TGTGCCAGCAGCCAAGGACAGGGGAGGGGTTTGTACCAAGAGACCCAGTACTTC. This translates into CASSQGQGRGLYQETQYF.